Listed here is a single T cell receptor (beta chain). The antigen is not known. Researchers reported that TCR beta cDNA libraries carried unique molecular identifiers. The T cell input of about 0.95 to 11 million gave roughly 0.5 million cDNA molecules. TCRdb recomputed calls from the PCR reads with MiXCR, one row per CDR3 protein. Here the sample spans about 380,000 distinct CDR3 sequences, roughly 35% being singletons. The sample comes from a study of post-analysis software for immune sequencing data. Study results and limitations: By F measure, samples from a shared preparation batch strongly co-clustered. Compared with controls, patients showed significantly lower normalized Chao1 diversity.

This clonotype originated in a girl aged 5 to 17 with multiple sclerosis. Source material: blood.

CDR3 DNA: TGTGCCAGCAGCTACACCCAAGCGGGGGGCTACGAGCAGTACTTC. It yields the protein CASSYTQAGGYEQYF. The V call is TRBV7-8, the J call TRBJ2-5; 9 nucleotides agree with TRBD2. The DNA end is a closer match to TRBJ2-7, so the J assignment may be wrong. This CDR3 is 15 amino acids long. Germline V gene data show CDR1 as SGHVS and CDR2 as FQNEAQ.